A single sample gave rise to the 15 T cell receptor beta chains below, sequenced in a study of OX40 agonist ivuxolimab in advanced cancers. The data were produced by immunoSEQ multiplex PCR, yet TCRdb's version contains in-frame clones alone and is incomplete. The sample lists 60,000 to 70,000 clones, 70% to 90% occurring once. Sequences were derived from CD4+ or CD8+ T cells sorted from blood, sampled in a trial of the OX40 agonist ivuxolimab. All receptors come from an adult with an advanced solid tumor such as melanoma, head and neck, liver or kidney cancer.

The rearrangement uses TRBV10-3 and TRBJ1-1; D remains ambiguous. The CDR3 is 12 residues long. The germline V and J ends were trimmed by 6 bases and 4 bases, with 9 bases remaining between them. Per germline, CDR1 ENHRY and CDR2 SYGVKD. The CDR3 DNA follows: TGTGCCATCAGAAGAGCCGGCACTGAAGCTTTCTTT. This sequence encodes CAIRRAGTEAFF.

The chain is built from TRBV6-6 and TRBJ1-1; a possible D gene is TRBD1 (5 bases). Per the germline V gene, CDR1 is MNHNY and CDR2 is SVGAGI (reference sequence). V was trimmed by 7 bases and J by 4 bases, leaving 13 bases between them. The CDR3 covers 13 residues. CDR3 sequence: CASTLRGSTEAFF. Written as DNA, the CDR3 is TGTGCCAGCACCCTGCGGGGGTCCACTGAAGCTTTCTTT.

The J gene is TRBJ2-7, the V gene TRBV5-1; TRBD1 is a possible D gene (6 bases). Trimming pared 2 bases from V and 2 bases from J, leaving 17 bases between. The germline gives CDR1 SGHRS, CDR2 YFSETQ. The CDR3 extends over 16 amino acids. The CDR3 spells CASSFTGPSLPYEQYF. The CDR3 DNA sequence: TGCGCCAGCAGCTTCACAGGGCCTTCTCTTCCCTACGAGCAGTACTTC.

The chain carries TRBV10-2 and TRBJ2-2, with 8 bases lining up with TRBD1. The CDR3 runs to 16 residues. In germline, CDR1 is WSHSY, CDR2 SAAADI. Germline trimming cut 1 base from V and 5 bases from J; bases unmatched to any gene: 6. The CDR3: CASSEFRTGFTGELFF. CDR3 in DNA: TGCGCCAGCAGTGAGTTTCGGACAGGGTTTACCGGGGAGCTGTTTTTT.

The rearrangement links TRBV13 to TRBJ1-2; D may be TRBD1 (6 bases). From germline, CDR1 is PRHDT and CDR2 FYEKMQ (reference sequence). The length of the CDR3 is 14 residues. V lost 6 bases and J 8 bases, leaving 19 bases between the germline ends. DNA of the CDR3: TGTGCCAGCAGTCCAACCACTACAGGGTCCGGCTACACCTTC. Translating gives CASSPTTTGSGYTF.

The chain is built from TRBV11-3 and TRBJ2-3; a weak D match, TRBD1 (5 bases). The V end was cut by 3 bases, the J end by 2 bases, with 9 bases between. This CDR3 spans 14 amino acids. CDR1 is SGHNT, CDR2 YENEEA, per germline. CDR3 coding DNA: TGTGCCAGCAGCTTCGACAGCATCACAGATACGCAGTATTTT. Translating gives CASSFDSITDTQYF. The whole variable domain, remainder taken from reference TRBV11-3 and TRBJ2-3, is EAGVVQSPRYKIIEKKQPVAFWCNPISGHNTLYWYLQNLGQGPELLIRYENEEAVDDSQLPKDRFSAERLKGVDSTLKIQPAELGDSAVYLCASSFDSITDTQYFGPGTRLTVL.

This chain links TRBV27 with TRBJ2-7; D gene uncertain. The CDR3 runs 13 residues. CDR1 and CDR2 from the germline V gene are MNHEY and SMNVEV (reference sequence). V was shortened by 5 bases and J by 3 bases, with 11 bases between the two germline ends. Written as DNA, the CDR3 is TGTGCCAGCAGTGCCCCGGGTAACTACGAGCAGTACTTC. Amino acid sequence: CASSAPGNYEQYF.

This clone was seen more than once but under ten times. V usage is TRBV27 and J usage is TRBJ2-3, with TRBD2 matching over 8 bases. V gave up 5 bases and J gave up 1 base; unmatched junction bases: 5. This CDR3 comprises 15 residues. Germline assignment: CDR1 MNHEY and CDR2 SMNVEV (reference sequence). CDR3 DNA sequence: TGTGCCAGCAGTGGACTAGCCAGACGCACAGATACGCAGTATTTT. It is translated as CASSGLARRTDTQYF.

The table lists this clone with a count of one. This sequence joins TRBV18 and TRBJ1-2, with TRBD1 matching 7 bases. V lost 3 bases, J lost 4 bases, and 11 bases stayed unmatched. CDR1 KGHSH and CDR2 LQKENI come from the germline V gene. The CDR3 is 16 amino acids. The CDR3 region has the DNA TGTGCCAGCTCACCCGGGAACGCCGGGACAGTCTATGGCTACACCTTC. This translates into CASSPGNAGTVYGYTF. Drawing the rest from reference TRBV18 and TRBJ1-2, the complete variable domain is NAGVMQNPRHLVRRRGQEARLRCSPMKGHSHVYWYRQLPEEGLKFMVYLQKENIIDESGMPKERFSAEFPKEGPSILRIQQVVRGDSAAYFCASSPGNAGTVYGYTFGSGTRLTVV.

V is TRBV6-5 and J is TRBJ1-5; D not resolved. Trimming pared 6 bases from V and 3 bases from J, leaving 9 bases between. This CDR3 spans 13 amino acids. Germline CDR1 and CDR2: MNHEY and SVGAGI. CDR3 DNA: TGTGCCAGCAGGCCTTCCTCCAATCAGCCCCAGCATTTT. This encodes CASRPSSNQPQHF.

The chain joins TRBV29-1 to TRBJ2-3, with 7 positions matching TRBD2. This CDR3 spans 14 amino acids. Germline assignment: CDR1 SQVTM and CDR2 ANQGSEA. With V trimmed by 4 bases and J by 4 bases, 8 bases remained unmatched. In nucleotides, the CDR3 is TGCAGCGTTGGTCTAGCGGCACGGGCAGATACGCAGTATTTT. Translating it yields CSVGLAARADTQYF.

The CDR3 DNA reads as TGTGCCAGCAGCGCAGGGCCGAATGAGCAGTTCTTC. Protein product: CASSAGPNEQFF. This chain uses TRBV7-2 with TRBJ2-1; D might be TRBD1 (5 bases). V was cut by 5 bases and J by 7 bases, with 9 bases left in between. Germline V lookup: CDR1 SGHTA, CDR2 FQGNSA. The length of the CDR3 is 12 residues.

Here the CDR3 DNA reads TGTGCCAGCAGCTTAGTCAGGGCCAATGAGCAGTTCTTC. Translating gives CASSLVRANEQFF. This rearrangement joins TRBV7-9 to TRBJ2-1; a possible D gene is TRBD1 (5 bases). The CDR3 is made up of 13 amino acids. Germline V gives CDR1 SEHNR, CDR2 FQNEAQ (reference sequence). V was pared by 1 base and J by 6 bases, with 7 bases between.

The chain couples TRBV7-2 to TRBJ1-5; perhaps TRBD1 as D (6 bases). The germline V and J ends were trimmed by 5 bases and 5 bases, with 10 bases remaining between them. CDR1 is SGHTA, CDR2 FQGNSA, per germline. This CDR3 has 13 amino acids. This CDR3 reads CASSRDTDQPQHF. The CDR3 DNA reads TGTGCCAGCAGCCGGGACACCGATCAGCCCCAGCATTTT.

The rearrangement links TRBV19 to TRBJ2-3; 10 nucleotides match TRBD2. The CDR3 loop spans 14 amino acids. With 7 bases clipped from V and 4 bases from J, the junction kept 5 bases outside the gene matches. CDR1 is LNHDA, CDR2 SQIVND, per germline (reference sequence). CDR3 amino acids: CASNTGTSADTQYF. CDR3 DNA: TGTGCCAGTAACACCGGGACTAGCGCAGATACGCAGTATTTT.